This TCR beta chain appears in the sequencing data of a study of response to subunit inactivated influenza vaccine. Study observations and caveats: Researchers suggested that each seasonal influenza vaccination recruits few new T cells.

Germline V gives CDR1 GTSNPN, CDR2 SVGIG (reference sequence). The CDR3 has 15 amino acids. Unmatched junction bases numbered 9, after V lost 0 bases and J lost 7 bases. This clonotype was observed a few times. What it binds is not known. Using its own MiXCR run on the RT-PCR reads, TCRdb lists one record per CDR3 protein. Of hundreds of thousands of distinct CDR3 sequences listed, 12% were seen once; the top ten hold roughly 7.7%. The receptor was derived from a man in his fifties or sixties who received an inactivated influenza vaccine. The sequences come from non-naive T cells sorted from PBMCs, collected roughly 2 weeks before vaccination. V is TRBV30 and J is TRBJ2-5; 9 nucleotides agree with TRBD1. CDR3 bases: TGTGCCTGGAGTGTATCGGACAGGGGTTCGCGGACCCAGTACTTC. The encoded protein is CAWSVSDRGSRTQYF.